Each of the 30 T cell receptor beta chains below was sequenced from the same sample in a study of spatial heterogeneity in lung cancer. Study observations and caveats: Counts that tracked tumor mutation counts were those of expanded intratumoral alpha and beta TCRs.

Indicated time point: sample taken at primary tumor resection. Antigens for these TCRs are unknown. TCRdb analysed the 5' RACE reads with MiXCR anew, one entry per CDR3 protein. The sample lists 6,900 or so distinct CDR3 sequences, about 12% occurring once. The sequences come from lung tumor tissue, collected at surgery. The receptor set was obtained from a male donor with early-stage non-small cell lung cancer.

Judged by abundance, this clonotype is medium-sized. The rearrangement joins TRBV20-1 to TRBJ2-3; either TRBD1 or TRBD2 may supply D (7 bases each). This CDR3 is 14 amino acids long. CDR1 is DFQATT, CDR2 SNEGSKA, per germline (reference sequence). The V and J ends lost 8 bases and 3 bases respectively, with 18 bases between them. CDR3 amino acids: CSSYPGGDTDTQYF. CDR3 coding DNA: TGCAGTTCCTACCCAGGGGGGGATACAGATACGCAGTATTTT.

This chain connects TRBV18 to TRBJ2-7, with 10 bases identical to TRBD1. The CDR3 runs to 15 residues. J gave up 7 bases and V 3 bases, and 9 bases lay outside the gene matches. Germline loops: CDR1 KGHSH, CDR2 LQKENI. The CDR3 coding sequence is TGTGCCAGCTCACCGACAGGGGGCGCATCCGGGGAGCAGTACTTC. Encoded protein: CASSPTGGASGEQYF.

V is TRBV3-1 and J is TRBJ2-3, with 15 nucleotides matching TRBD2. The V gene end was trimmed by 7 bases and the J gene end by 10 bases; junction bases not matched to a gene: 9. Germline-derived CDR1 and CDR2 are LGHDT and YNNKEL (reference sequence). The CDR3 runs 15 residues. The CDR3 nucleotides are TGTGCCAGCACCCTATGGGGGACTAGCGGGAGGTCGCAGTATTTT. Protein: CASTLWGTSGRSQYF.

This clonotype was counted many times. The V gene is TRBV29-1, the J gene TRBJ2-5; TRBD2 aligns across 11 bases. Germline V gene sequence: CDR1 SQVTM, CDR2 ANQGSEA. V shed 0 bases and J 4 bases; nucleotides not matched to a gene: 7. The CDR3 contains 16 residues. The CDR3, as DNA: TGCAGCGTTGAAGATCAGGCTAGCGGGAGGACAGAGACCCAGTACTTC. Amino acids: CSVEDQASGRTETQYF.

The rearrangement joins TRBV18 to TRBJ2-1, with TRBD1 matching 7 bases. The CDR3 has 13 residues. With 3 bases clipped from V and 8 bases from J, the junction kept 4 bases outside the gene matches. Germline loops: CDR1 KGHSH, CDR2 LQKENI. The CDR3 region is CASSPRQGHEQFF. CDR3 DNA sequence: TGTGCCAGCTCACCGCGACAGGGCCATGAGCAGTTCTTC.

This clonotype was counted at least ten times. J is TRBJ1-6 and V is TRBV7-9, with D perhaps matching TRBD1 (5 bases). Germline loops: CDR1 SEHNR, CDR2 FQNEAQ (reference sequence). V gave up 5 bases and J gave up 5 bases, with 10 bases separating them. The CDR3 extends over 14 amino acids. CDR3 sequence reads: CASSLGTDNSPLHF. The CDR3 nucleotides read TGTGCCAGCAGCCTAGGGACCGATAATTCACCCCTCCACTTT.

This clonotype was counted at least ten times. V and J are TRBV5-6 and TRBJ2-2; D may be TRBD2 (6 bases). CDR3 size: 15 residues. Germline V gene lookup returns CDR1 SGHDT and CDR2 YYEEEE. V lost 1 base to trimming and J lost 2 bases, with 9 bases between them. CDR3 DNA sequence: TGTGCCAGCAGCTTGTGGGGGGTTAACACCGGGGAGCTGTTTTTT. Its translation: CASSLWGVNTGELFF.

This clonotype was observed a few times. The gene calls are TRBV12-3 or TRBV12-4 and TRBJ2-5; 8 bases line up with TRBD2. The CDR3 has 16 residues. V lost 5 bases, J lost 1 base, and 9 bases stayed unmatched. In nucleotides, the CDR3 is TGTGCCAGCAGTCTCCAAGTACTAGCGGTCCAAGAGACCCAGTACTTC. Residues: CASSLQVLAVQETQYF.

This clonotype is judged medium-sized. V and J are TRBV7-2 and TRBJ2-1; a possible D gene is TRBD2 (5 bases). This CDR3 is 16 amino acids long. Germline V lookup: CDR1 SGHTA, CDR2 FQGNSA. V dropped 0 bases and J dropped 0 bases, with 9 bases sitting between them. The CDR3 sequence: CASSLAFGSSYNEQFF. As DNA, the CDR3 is TGTGCCAGCAGCTTAGCGTTTGGGAGCTCCTACAATGAGCAGTTCTTC.

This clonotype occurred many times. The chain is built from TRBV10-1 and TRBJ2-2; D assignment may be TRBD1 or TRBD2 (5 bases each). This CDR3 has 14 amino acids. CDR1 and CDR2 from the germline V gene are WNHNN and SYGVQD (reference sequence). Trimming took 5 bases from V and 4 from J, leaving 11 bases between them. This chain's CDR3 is CASSPTGLTGELFF. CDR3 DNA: TGCGCCAGCAGTCCCACAGGACTCACCGGGGAGCTGTTTTTT.

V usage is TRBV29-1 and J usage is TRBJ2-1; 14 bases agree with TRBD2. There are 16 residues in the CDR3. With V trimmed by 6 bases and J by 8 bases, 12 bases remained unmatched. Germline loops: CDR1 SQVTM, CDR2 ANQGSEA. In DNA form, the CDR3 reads TGCAGCGTAGGACTAGCGGGAGGAGGGGTCCTTGATGAGCAGTTCTTC. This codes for CSVGLAGGGVLDEQFF.

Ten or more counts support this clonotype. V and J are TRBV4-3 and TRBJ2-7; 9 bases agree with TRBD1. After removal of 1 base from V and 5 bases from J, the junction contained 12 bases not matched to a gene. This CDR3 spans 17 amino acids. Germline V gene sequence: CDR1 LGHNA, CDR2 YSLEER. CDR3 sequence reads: CASSQGGGTGRTHEQYF. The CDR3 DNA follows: TGCGCCAGCAGCCAAGGAGGTGGGACAGGGAGGACCCACGAGCAGTACTTC.

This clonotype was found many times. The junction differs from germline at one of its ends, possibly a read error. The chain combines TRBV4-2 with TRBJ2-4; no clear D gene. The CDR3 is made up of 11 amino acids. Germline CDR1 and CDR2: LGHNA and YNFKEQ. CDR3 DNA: TGTGCCAGCAGCCAAGAGTCAGCTTTGAGCTTC. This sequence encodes CASSQESALSF.

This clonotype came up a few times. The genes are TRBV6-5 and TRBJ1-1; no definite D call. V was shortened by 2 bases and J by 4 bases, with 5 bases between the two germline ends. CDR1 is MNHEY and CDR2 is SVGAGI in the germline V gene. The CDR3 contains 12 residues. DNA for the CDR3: TGTGCCAGCAGTTACGGCGGCACTGAAGCTTTCTTT. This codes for CASSYGGTEAFF.

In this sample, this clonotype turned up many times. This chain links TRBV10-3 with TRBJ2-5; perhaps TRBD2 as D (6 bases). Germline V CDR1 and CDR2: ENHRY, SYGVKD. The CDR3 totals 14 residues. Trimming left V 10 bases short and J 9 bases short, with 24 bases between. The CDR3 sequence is CATLPRTGEKAQYF. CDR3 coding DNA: TGTGCCACCTTACCTCGGACGGGGGAGAAGGCCCAGTACTTC.

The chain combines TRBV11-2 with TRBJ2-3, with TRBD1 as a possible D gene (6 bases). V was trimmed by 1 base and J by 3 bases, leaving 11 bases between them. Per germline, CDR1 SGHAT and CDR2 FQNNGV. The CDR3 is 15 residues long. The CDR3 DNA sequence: TGTGCCAGCAGCTTAGGGGGACAATGGACAGATACGCAGTATTTT. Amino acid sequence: CASSLGGQWTDTQYF.

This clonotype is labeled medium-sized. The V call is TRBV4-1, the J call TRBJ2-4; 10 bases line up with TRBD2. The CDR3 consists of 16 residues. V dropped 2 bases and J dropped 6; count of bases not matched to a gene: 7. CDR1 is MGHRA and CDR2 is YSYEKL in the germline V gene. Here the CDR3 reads CASSQPAGGRGNIQYF. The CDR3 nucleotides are TGCGCCAGCAGCCAACCAGCGGGAGGGCGCGGAAACATTCAGTACTTC.

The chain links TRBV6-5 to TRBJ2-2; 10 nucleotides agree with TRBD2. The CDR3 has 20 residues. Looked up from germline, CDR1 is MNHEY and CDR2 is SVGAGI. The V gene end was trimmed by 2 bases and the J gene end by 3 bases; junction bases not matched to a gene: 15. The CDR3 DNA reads TGTGCCAGCAGTTACGCAAATGATTATCGGACTAGCGGAGACACCGGGGAGCTGTTTTTT. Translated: CASSYANDYRTSGDTGELFF.

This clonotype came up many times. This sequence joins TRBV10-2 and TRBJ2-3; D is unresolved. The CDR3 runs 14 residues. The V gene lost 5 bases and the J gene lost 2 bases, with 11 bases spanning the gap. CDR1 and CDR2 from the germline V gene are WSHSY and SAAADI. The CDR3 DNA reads TGCGCCAGCAGTACCCAGAAGCTCACAGATACGCAGTATTTT. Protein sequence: CASSTQKLTDTQYF.

CDR3 residues: CASRAVGQGDYEQYF. In DNA form, the CDR3 reads TGTGCCAGCAGGGCCGTAGGACAGGGGGACTACGAGCAGTACTTC. The chain is built from TRBV12-3 or TRBV12-4 and TRBJ2-7, with 10 nucleotides matching TRBD1. Unmatched junction bases numbered 8, after V lost 6 bases and J lost 3 bases. The CDR3 loop spans 15 amino acids.

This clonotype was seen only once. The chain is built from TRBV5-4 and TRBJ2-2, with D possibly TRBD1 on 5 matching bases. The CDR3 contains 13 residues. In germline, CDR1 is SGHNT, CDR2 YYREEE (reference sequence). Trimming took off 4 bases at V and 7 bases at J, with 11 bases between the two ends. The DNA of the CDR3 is TGTGCCAGCAGCCCTGAAAGGGGCGGGGAGCTGTTTTTT. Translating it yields CASSPERGGELFF.

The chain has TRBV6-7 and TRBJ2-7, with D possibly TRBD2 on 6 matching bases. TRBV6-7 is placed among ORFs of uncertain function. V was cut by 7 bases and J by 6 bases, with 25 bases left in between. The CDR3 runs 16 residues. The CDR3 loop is CASIRDSGTSSGEQYF. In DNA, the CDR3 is TGTGCCAGCATCCGGGACTCCGGAACTTCAAGCGGCGAGCAGTACTTC.

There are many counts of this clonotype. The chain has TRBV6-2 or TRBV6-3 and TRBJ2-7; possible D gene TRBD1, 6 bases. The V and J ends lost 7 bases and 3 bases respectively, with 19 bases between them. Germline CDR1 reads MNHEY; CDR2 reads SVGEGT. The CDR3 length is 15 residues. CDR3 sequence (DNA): TGTGCCAGCATTACCAACAGGGCTGGGGGCTACGAGCAGTACTTC. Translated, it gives CASITNRAGGYEQYF.

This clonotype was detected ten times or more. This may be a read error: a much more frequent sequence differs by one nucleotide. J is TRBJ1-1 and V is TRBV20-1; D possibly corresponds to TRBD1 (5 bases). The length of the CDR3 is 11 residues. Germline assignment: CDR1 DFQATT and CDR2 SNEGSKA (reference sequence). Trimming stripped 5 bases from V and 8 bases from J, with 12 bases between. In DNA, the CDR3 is TGCAGTGCTGCCCGGGGCGGGGAAGCTTTCTTT. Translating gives CSAARGGEAFF.

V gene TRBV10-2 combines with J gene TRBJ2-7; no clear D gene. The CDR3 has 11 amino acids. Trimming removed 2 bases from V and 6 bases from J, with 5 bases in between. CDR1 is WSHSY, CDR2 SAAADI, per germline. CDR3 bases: TGCGCCAGCAGTGAGCGGAGCGAGCAGTACTTC. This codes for CASSERSEQYF.

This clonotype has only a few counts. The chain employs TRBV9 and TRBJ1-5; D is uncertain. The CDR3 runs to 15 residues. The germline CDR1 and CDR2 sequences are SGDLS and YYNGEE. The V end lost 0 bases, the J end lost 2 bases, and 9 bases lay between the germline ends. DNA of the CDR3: TGTGCCAGCAGCGTAGGGGTGGCAGGCAATCAGCCCCAGCATTTT. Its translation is CASSVGVAGNQPQHF. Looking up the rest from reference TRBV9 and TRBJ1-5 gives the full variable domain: DSGVTQTPKHLITATGQRVTLRCSPRSGDLSVYWYQQSLDQGLQFLIQYYNGEERAKGNILERFSAQQFPDLHSELNLSSLELGDSALYFCASSVGVAGNQPQHFGDGTRLSIL.

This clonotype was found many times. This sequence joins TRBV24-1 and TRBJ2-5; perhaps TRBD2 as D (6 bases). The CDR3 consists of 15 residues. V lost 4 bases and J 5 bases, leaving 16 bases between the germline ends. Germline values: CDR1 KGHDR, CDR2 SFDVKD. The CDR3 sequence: CATSDDGTALETQYF. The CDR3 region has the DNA TGTGCCACCAGTGACGACGGGACTGCCCTCGAGACCCAGTACTTC.

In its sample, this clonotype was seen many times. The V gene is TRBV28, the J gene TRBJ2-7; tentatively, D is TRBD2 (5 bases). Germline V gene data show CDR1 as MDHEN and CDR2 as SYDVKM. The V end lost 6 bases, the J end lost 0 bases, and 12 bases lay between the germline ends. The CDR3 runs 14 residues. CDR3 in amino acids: CASSLSDPSYEQYF. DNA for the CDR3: TGTGCCAGCAGCCTTAGCGATCCCTCCTACGAGCAGTACTTC.

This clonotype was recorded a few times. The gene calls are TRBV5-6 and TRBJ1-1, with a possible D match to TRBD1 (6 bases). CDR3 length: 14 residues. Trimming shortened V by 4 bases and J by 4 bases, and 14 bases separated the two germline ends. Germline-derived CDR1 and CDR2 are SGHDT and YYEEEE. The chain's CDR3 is CASSPGQMPTEAFF. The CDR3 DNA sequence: TGTGCCAGCAGCCCTGGACAGATGCCCACTGAAGCTTTCTTT.

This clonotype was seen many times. The CDR3 here is CASSQGGQWDEKLFF. The CDR3 DNA reads as TGTGCCAGCAGCCAAGGGGGCCAATGGGACGAAAAACTGTTTTTT. This chain links TRBV14 with TRBJ1-4, with D possibly being TRBD1 (5 bases). CDR3 size: 15 residues. Germline CDR1 is SGHDN and CDR2 is FVKESK. V was cut by 1 base and J by 8 bases, with 14 bases left in between.